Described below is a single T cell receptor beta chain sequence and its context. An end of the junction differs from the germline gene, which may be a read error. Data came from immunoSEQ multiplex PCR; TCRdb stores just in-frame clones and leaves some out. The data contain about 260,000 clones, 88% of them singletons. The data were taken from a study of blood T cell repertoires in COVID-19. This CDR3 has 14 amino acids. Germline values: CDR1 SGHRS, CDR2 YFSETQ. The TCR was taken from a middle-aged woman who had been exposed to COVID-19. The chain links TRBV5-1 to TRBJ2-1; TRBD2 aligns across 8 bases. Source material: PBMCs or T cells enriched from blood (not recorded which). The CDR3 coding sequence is TGTGCCAGCAGCCCCCTCGCGGGAGGCGGTGAGCAGTTCTTC. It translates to CASSPLAGGGEQFF.